This paragraph reports one T cell receptor beta chain. As yet, its antigen is unknown. The protocol was immunoSEQ multiplex PCR, while the TCRdb copy is restricted to in-frame clones and leaves out a portion. This sample has roughly 120,000 clones, with 88% found just once. The data derive from a study of T cell responses to AZD1222 COVID-19 vaccine. The study's findings and limits: At baseline, just a handful of AZD1222 recipients tested seropositive.

The ends were cut back, 2 bases at V and 0 bases at J, with 10 bases in the middle. Germline V gene lookup returns CDR1 KGHSH and CDR2 LQKENI. The CDR3 consists of 15 residues. The clonotype comes from an adult in good health. The chain employs TRBV18 and TRBJ2-5; D is uncertain. Sample: peripheral blood, taken on day 0 of AZD1222 vaccination. The CDR3 bases are TGTGCCAGCTCACCAAATCACAGCAACCAAGAGACCCAGTACTTC. Protein sequence: CASSPNHSNQETQYF.